This section outlines one TCR beta chain sequence together with its context. The data originate from a study of T cell changes during pregnancy in multiple sclerosis. Sequenced by immunoSEQ multiplex PCR; TCRdb stores in-frame clones only, minus some. The sample has roughly 88,000 clones; around 90% are singletons. The material was peripheral blood, obtained in the first trimester of pregnancy. This receptor was identified in a female donor with multiple sclerosis, enrolled in a pregnancy study.

CDR3 in amino acids: CASSDLTGFSYEQYF. In DNA form, the CDR3 reads TGTGCCAGCAGTGACTTGACAGGATTCTCCTACGAGCAGTACTTC. This chain uses TRBV6-4 with TRBJ2-7; weak D call: TRBD1 (6 bases). Germline V gene sequence: CDR1 MRHNA, CDR2 SNTAGT. V lost 1 base and J 0 bases, leaving 10 bases between the germline ends. The CDR3 spans 15 residues.